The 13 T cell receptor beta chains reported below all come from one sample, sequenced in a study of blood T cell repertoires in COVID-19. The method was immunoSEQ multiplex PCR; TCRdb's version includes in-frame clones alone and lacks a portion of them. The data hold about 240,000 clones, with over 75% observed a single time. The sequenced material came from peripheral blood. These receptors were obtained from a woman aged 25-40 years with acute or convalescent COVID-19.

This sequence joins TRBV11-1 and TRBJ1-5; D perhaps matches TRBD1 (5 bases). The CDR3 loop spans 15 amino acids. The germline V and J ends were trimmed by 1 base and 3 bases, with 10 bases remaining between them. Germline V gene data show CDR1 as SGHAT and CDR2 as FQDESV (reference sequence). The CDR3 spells CASSLGAGNNQPQHF. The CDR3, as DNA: TGTGCCAGCAGCTTAGGGGCAGGGAACAATCAGCCCCAGCATTTT.

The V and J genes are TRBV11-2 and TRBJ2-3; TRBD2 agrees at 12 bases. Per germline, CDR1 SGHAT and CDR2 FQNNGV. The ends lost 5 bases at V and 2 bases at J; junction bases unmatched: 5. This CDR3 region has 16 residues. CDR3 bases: TGTGCCAGCAGCGAAGCTAGCGGGAGGGCCACAGATACGCAGTATTTT. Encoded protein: CASSEASGRATDTQYF.

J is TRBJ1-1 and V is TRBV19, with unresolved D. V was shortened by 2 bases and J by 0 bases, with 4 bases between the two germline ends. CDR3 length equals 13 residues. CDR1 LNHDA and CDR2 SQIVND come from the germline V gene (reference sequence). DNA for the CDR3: TGTGCCAGTAGTATATTCATGAACACTGAAGCTTTCTTT. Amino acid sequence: CASSIFMNTEAFF.

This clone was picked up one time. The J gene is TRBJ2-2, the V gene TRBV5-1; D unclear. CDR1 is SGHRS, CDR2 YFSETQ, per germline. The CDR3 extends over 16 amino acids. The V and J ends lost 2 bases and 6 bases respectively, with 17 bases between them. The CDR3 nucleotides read TGCGCCAGCAGCTTCGGAGAACATTCGCCATCCGGGGAGCTGTTTTTT. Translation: CASSFGEHSPSGELFF.

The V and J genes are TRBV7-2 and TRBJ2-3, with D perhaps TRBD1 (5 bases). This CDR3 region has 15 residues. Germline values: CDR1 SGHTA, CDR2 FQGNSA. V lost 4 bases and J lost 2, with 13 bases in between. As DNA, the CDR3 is TGTGCCAGCAGCTGGGGCGGTATTCACACAGATACGCAGTATTTT. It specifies CASSWGGIHTDTQYF.

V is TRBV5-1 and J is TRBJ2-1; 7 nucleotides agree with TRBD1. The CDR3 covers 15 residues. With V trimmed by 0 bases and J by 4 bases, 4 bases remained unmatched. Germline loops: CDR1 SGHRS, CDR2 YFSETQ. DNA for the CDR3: TGCGCCAGCAGCTTGGGACAGGGCCAATACAATGAGCAGTTCTTC. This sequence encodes CASSLGQGQYNEQFF. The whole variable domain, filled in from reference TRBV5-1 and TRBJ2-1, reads KAGVTQTPRYLIKTRGQQVTLSCSPISGHRSVSWYQQTPGQGLQFLFEYFSETQRNKGNFPGRFSGRQFSNSRSEMNVSTLELGDSALYLCASSLGQGQYNEQFFGPGTRLTVL.

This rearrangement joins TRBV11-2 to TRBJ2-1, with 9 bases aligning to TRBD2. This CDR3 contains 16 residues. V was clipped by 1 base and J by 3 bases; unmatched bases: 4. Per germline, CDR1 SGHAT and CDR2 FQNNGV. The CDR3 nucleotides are TGTGCCAGCAGCTTAGGGATTAGCGGGAGCTACAATGAGCAGTTCTTC. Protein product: CASSLGISGSYNEQFF.

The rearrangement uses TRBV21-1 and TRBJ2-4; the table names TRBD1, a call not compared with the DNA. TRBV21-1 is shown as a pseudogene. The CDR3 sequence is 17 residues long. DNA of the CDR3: TGTGCCAGCAGCCCCCCAGGGATGGGGCTGGCCAAAAACATTCAGTACTTC. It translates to CASSPPGMGLAKNIQYF.

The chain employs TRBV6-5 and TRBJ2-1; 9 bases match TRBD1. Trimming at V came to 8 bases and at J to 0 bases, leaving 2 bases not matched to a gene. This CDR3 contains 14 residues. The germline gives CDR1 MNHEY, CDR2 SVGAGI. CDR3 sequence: CASGTGSSYNEQFF. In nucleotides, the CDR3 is TGTGCCAGCGGGACAGGGAGCTCCTACAATGAGCAGTTCTTC.

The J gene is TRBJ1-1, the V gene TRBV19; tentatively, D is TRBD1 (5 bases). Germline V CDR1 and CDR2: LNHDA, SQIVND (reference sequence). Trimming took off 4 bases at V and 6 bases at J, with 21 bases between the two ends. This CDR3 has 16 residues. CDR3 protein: CASSTATRAWGAEAFF. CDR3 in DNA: TGTGCCAGTAGTACCGCGACAAGGGCCTGGGGCGCTGAAGCTTTCTTT.

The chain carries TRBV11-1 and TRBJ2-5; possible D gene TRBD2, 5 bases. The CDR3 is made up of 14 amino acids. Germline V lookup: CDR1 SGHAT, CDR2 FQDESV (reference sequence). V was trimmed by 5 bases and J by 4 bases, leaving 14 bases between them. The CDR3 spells CASSREAGRETQYF. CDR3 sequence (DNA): TGTGCCAGCAGCAGGGAAGCTGGGAGAGAGACCCAGTACTTC.

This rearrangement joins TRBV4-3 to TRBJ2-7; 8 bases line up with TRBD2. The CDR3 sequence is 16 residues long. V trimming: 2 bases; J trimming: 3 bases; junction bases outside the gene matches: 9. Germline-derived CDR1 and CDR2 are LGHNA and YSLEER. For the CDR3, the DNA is TGCGCCAGCAGCCAATCGACGACTAGCGCTTACTACGAGCAGTACTTC. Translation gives CASSQSTTSAYYEQYF.

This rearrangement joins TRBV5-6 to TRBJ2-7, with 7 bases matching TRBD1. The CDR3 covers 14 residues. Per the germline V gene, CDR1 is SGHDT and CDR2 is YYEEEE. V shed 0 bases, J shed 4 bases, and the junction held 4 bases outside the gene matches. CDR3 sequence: CASSLGRGFYEQYF. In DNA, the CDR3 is TGTGCCAGCAGCTTGGGCAGGGGGTTTTACGAGCAGTACTTC.